These 4 T cell receptor beta chains came from one sample sequenced in a study of blood T cell repertoires in COVID-19. The method was immunoSEQ multiplex PCR; TCRdb's version includes in-frame clones alone and lacks a portion of them. The sample shows approximately 150,000 clones, 88% of them seen only once. Sequenced sample: peripheral blood. All receptors come from a man aged 65 to 85 with acute or convalescent COVID-19.

The rearrangement joins TRBV6-5 to TRBJ2-5; tentatively, D is TRBD1 (5 bases). V gave up 7 bases and J gave up 0 bases, with 12 bases separating them. Germline V CDR1 and CDR2: MNHEY, SVGAGI. This CDR3 spans 14 amino acids. In nucleotides, the CDR3 is TGTGCCAGCACTCTAGGGGCGTACCAAGAGACCCAGTACTTC. Protein product: CASTLGAYQETQYF.

This clone occurred once. This sequence joins TRBV5-1 and TRBJ1-5; no clear D gene. This CDR3 has 15 residues. Between the trimmed V and J ends, which lost 4 bases and 4 bases, there was a span of 15 bases. Germline V gives CDR1 SGHRS, CDR2 YFSETQ. CDR3 in DNA: TGCGCCAGCAGCAAAGGAGGGTTTGGAAATCAGCCCCAGCATTTT. As protein: CASSKGGFGNQPQHF.

This clone was seen only once. This CDR3 reads CASSDTGDLYEQYF. CDR3 DNA sequence: TGTGCCAGCAGTGACACGGGGGACCTCTACGAGCAGTACTTC. The chain uses TRBV25-1 and TRBJ2-7; the D gene is possibly TRBD2 (6 bases). The CDR3 has 14 residues. The germline gives CDR1 MGHDK, CDR2 SYGVNS. V was shortened by 3 bases and J by 3 bases, with 12 bases between the two germline ends.

The count of this clone is one. The chain is built from TRBV10-3 and TRBJ1-3; D is undetermined. Germline loops: CDR1 ENHRY, CDR2 SYGVKD. Deletions cut 3 bases from V and 4 bases from J, with 16 bases between. The length of the CDR3 is 16 residues. CDR3 sequence reads: CAISEFGEGSGNTIYF. The CDR3 DNA reads TGTGCCATCAGTGAATTCGGGGAGGGTTCAGGAAACACCATATATTTT.